The rows below give T cell receptor beta chains drawn from one sample of a study of blood T cell repertoires in COVID-19. Assay used: immunoSEQ multiplex PCR; TCRdb lists only in-frame clones, some missing. The table includes approximately 360,000 clones, around 90% detected once. The sequenced sample was peripheral blood. The receptors were sampled from a man aged 18 to 29 with active or convalescent COVID-19. Each CDR3 is given with its conserved first and last residue. Clone size, where shown, is once, few, many, or a class for clones that have expanded.

clone_size: NA; v_call: TRBV2; j_call: TRBJ1-6; cdr3_aa: CASRPPGTGNNSPLHF
clone_size: NA; v_call: TRBV7-9; j_call: TRBJ2-1; cdr3_aa: CASSLRGTSANNEQFF
clone_size: NA; v_call: TRBV9; j_call: TRBJ1-2; cdr3_aa: CASSVGGDYGYTF
clone_size: NA; v_call: TRBV30; j_call: TRBJ1-5; cdr3_aa: CAWRLTGAGNQPQHF
clone_size: NA; v_call: TRBV27; j_call: TRBJ1-4; cdr3_aa: CASSLWRGEKLFF
clone_size: NA; v_call: TRBV19; j_call: TRBJ1-5; cdr3_aa: CASADRISNQPQHF
clone_size: NA; v_call: TRBV7-3; j_call: TRBJ2-3; cdr3_aa: CASSSQASLAGGPDTQYF
clone_size: NA; v_call: TRBV10-3; j_call: TRBJ1-2; cdr3_aa: CAISESDSPLRYTF
clone_size: NA; v_call: TRBV27; j_call: TRBJ2-7; cdr3_aa: CATRQFHEQYF
clone_size: NA; v_call: TRBV19; j_call: TRBJ2-7; cdr3_aa: CASSPGDGDSYEQYF
clone_size: NA; v_call: TRBV6-5; j_call: TRBJ1-2; cdr3_aa: CATSRFNYGYTF
clone_size: NA; v_call: TRBV27; j_call: TRBJ2-1; cdr3_aa: CASSSRQGIPYNEQFF
clone_size: NA; v_call: TRBV7-2; j_call: TRBJ1-1; cdr3_aa: CASRPNREGGTEAFF
clone_size: NA; v_call: TRBV3-1/TRBV3-2; j_call: TRBJ1-4; cdr3_aa: CASSQGPVTNEKLFF
clone_size: NA; v_call: TRBV25-1; j_call: TRBJ2-5; cdr3_aa: CASSEWSGATKETQYF
clone_size: NA; v_call: TRBV4-2; j_call: TRBJ2-4; cdr3_aa: CASSPGTSGYKNIQYF
clone_size: NA; v_call: TRBV13; j_call: TRBJ2-1; cdr3_aa: CASSQGQGGFEQFF
clone_size: NA; v_call: TRBV27; j_call: TRBJ2-7; cdr3_aa: CASSLKAGVYEQYF
clone_size: NA; v_call: TRBV10-3; j_call: TRBJ2-1; cdr3_aa: CAISEWTHNEQFF
clone_size: NA; v_call: TRBV18; j_call: TRBJ1-5; cdr3_aa: CASSPLQGQGNQPQHF
clone_size: NA; v_call: TRBV18; j_call: TRBJ1-1; cdr3_aa: CASSPVRGMNTEAFF
clone_size: NA; v_call: TRBV6-2/TRBV6-3; j_call: TRBJ1-5; cdr3_aa: CASSLTGINQPQHF
clone_size: NA; v_call: TRBV6-2/TRBV6-3; j_call: TRBJ1-5; cdr3_aa: CASSYSQGFGGNQPQHF
clone_size: once; v_call: TRBV19; j_call: TRBJ2-1; cdr3_aa: CASRITSGTFHEQFF
clone_size: NA; v_call: TRBV12-3/TRBV12-4; j_call: TRBJ1-1; cdr3_aa: CASSRTGNTEAFF
clone_size: NA; v_call: TRBV7-9; j_call: TRBJ2-1; cdr3_aa: CASSRLAGKDEQFF
clone_size: NA; v_call: TRBV6-5; j_call: TRBJ1-5; cdr3_aa: CASSYSVSSNQPQHF
clone_size: NA; v_call: TRBV2; j_call: TRBJ2-3; cdr3_aa: CASTVRDTQYF
clone_size: NA; v_call: TRBV9; j_call: TRBJ2-6; cdr3_aa: CASSVVSAGANVLTF
clone_size: NA; v_call: TRBV2; j_call: TRBJ1-1; cdr3_aa: CASSGQVNTEAFF
clone_size: NA; v_call: TRBV2; j_call: TRBJ2-2; cdr3_aa: CASRGTLNTGELFF
clone_size: NA; v_call: TRBV7-9; j_call: TRBJ2-5; cdr3_aa: CASSLLGPQGGQYF
clone_size: NA; v_call: TRBV13; j_call: TRBJ2-7; cdr3_aa: CASSSPLEQYF
clone_size: NA; v_call: TRBV19; j_call: TRBJ2-7; cdr3_aa: CASSETGTGWYEQYF
clone_size: NA; v_call: TRBV7-3; j_call: TRBJ1-1; cdr3_aa: CASRDRVNTEAFF
clone_size: NA; v_call: TRBV11-3; j_call: TRBJ2-1; cdr3_aa: CASSPSGSSYNEQFF
clone_size: NA; v_call: TRBV7-9; j_call: TRBJ2-1; cdr3_aa: CASSRGQGVYNEQFF
clone_size: NA; v_call: TRBV28; j_call: TRBJ1-2; cdr3_aa: CASSWTGENYGYTF
clone_size: NA; v_call: TRBV25-1; j_call: TRBJ2-3; cdr3_aa: CASSREFSTDTQYF
clone_size: once; v_call: TRBV6-5; j_call: TRBJ1-3; cdr3_aa: CASSYFASSGNTIYF
clone_size: NA; v_call: TRBV3-1/TRBV3-2; j_call: TRBJ2-1; cdr3_aa: CASSTRLAGVPYNEQFF
clone_size: NA; v_call: TRBV13; j_call: TRBJ1-1; cdr3_aa: CASSLGNRIPGYWDTEAFF
clone_size: few; v_call: TRBV10-1; j_call: TRBJ1-5; cdr3_aa: CASSGRQPQHF
clone_size: few; v_call: TRBV27; j_call: TRBJ1-6; cdr3_aa: CASSSLGSGNSPLHF
clone_size: NA; v_call: TRBV6-6; j_call: TRBJ1-2; cdr3_aa: CASSPQGWDYGYTF
clone_size: NA; v_call: TRBV20-1; j_call: TRBJ2-2; cdr3_aa: CSASTTSGRVLTNTGELFF
clone_size: NA; v_call: TRBV11-3; j_call: TRBJ1-1; cdr3_aa: CASSPGSNTEAFF
clone_size: NA; v_call: TRBV4-2; j_call: TRBJ2-3; cdr3_aa: CASSQDWRASGGQVDTQYF
clone_size: NA; v_call: TRBV30; j_call: TRBJ1-5; cdr3_aa: CAWRSGDYSNQPQHF
clone_size: NA; v_call: TRBV5-1; j_call: TRBJ2-7; cdr3_aa: CASSASQRYEQYF
clone_size: few; v_call: TRBV5-8; j_call: TRBJ2-7; cdr3_aa: CASRPSGALPKQYF
clone_size: NA; v_call: TRBV13; j_call: TRBJ1-5; cdr3_aa: CASSEQGQPQHF
clone_size: few; v_call: TRBV27; j_call: TRBJ1-2; cdr3_aa: CASGPGGGGGYTF
clone_size: NA; v_call: TRBV6-1; j_call: TRBJ1-5; cdr3_aa: CASSEMLNQPQHF
clone_size: NA; v_call: TRBV5-6; j_call: TRBJ1-6; cdr3_aa: CASSGYNSPLHF